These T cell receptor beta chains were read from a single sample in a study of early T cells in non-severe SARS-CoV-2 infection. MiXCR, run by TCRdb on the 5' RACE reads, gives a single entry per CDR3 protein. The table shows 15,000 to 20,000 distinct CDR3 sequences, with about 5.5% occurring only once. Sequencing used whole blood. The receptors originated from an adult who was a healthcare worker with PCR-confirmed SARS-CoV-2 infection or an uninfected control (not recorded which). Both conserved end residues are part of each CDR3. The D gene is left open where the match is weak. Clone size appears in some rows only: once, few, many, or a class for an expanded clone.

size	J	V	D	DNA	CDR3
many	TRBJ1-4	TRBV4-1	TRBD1	TGCGCCAGCAGCTCCGGGACAGGGAAAGAAAAACTGTTTTTT	CASSSGTGKEKLFF
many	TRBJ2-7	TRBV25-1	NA	TGTGCCAGCAGTGAAGGGTTATCCTACGAGCAGTACTTC	CASSEGLSYEQYF
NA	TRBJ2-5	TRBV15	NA	TGTGCCACCAGCAGAGTAGGGGCGAGACAAGAGACCCAGTACTTC	CATSRVGARQETQYF
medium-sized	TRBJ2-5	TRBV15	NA	TGTGCCACCAGCCCTAAAAGGGGGGTGACCCAGTACTTC	CATSPKRGVTQYF
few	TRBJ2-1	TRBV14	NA	TGTGCCAGCAGCCAAGTTATGGGATGGTATGAGCAGTTCTTC	CASSQVMGWYEQFF
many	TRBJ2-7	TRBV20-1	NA	TGCAGTGCTAGACCCTGGAAGGTGACTCGAAACGAGCAGTACTTC	CSARPWKVTRNEQYF
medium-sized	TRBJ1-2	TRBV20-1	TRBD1	TGCAGAGGGACGGAGACAGGGCAGGTTGGCTATGGCTACACCTTC	CRGTETGQVGYGYTF
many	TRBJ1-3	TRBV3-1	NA	TGTGCCAGCAGCCTGGGACTGATCTCTGGAAACACCATATATTTT	CASSLGLISGNTIYF
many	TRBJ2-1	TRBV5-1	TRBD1	TGCGCCAGCAGCTCCCCGGGACAGGGGGCCAGTGAGCAGTTCTTC	CASSSPGQGASEQFF
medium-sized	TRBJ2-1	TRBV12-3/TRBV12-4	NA	TGTGCCAGCTTCACCCTGACTGAATCCTACAATGAGCAGTTCTTC	CASFTLTESYNEQFF
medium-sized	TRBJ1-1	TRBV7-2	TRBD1	TGTGCCAGCAGGGGACAGTTGAACACTGAAGCTTTCTTT	CASRGQLNTEAFF
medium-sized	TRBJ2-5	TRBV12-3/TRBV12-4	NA	TGTGCCAGCAGTACCGAAACCGGGGTCCAAGAGACCCAGTACTTC	CASSTETGVQETQYF
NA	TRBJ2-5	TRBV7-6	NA	TGTGCCAGCAGCTTAAATGAAGAGACCCAGTACTTC	CASSLNEETQYF
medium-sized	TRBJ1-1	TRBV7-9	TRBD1	TGTGCCAGCAGCTTACTCCCGGGACAGGGGCCGACTGAAGCTTTCTTT	CASSLLPGQGPTEAFF